This is a list of T cell receptor beta chains from one sample in a study of Ad26.COV2.S vaccination and SARS-CoV-2 variants. Clones were read by immunoSEQ multiplex PCR, and TCRdb kept only the in-frame ones, dropping some. The sample holds about 440,000 clones, about 90% seen once. The sequencing used peripheral blood, collected in a trial of Ad26.COV2.S vaccine versus placebo. The receptors here all came from a person between 18 and 65 years old who received the Ad26.COV2.S COVID-19 vaccine or a placebo. The CDR3 runs from the conserved cysteine through the conserved F or W. A D gene is named only where the DNA matches it firmly. Where a row states a size, it is once, few, many or the class of an expanded clone; other rows omit it.

once,TRBJ2-1,.,TRBV10-3,TGTGCCATCAGTGAGTCAGGAAGTAACAATGAGCAGTTCTTC,CAISESGSNNEQFF
few,TRBJ1-1,TRBD1,TRBV7-9,TGTGCCAGCAGCTTCCACGACAGGGGAGGCACTGAAGCTTTCTTT,CASSFHDRGGTEAFF
.,TRBJ2-1,.,TRBV5-1,TGCGCCAGCACCCGAGACAGGACATACAATGAGCAGTTCTTC,CASTRDRTYNEQFF
.,TRBJ1-1,TRBD1,TRBV29-1,TGCAGCGTTGAAGTGGGGACAGGGGCGAACACTGAAGCTTTCTTT,CSVEVGTGANTEAFF
.,TRBJ2-7,TRBD1,TRBV3-1/TRBV3-2,TGTGCCAGCAGCCAAGACCGCGGGACAGGGTACGAGCAGTACTTC,CASSQDRGTGYEQYF
.,TRBJ2-3,.,TRBV5-4,TGTGCCAGCAGCTTGCAGGCTAGAACGACAGATACGCAGTATTTT,CASSLQARTTDTQYF
.,TRBJ1-2,.,TRBV9,TGTGCCAGCAGCGTAGGAGCCACAGGGCGAGACTATGGCTACACCTTC,CASSVGATGRDYGYTF
.,TRBJ2-1,TRBD1,TRBV7-9,TGTGCCAGCAGCTTAGGAGGGGGCCCTAATGAGCAGTTCTTC,CASSLGGGPNEQFF
.,TRBJ2-1,TRBD2,TRBV6-2/TRBV6-3,TGTGCCAGCAGTTACTTTTATCCCACTAGCGAGAAGCCGAATGAGCAGTTCTTC,CASSYFYPTSEKPNEQFF
.,TRBJ1-1,.,TRBV2,TGTGCCAGCAAAGCTGACAGTTTGAACACTGAAGCTTTCTTT,CASKADSLNTEAFF
.,TRBJ2-1,.,TRBV7-8,TGTGCCAGCAGCGAGCCCACCCGTAGGTATGAGCAGTTCTTC,CASSEPTRRYEQFF
.,TRBJ1-1,TRBD1,TRBV27,TGTGCCAGCAGTTTGACAGGGGCTTTCATGAACACTGAAGCTTTCTTT,CASSLTGAFMNTEAFF
.,TRBJ2-5,TRBD2,TRBV7-2,TGTGCCAGCAGCGATCCACGGCGACTAGCGGGAGTGGAGACCCAGTACTTC,CASSDPRRLAGVETQYF
.,TRBJ2-1,.,TRBV25-1,TGTGCCAGCAGCCCTTCAGGGCCCTCCTACAATGAGCAGTTCTTC,CASSPSGPSYNEQFF
.,TRBJ1-3,.,TRBV2,TGTGCCAGCAGTGAAGTCGGGTTAGGAAACACCATATATTTT,CASSEVGLGNTIYF
.,TRBJ2-7,.,TRBV6-1,TGTGCCAGCAGTGCTCGCTTCGGGGACTCCAGCTCCTACGAGCAGTACTTC,CASSARFGDSSSYEQYF